This T cell receptor beta chain was profiled in a study of T cells in women clearing cervical HPV infection. Study-level background: Blood came at first lesion visit for cases, post-clearance for controls. The study, taken as a whole, reports: CIN3+ cases had significantly higher TCR repertoire richness than controls, but evenness did not differ. Cases carried less TRBV6-7 than controls: roughly 0.12% versus 0.17%.

Only in-frame clones appear in the TCRdb table, and some are missing; sequencing was by immunoSEQ multiplex PCR. The sample table sets out tens of thousands of clones. V shed 4 bases and J shed 4 bases, with 17 bases lying between them. Germline CDR1 and CDR2: SGHNT and YYREEE (reference sequence). CDR3 size: 15 residues. Each participant carried one incident cervical HPV16 infection only. Of note for this clone: Its matching antigen is unknown. Coverage ceases 3 residues before the CDR3 finishes, and the germline J gene fills in the end.

This sequence joins TRBV5-4 and TRBJ2-5, with TRBD2 as a possible D gene (7 bases). Input material: blood buffy coat. The receptor was derived from a woman between 18 and 75 years old with a cervical HPV16 infection that either progressed to CIN3+ or cleared (not recorded which). The CDR3 bases that were read are TGTGCCAGCAGCCCCGACGGGGGGCGGTTAGAGACC. As protein: CASSPDGGRLET. The CDR3 as a whole reads CASSPDGGRLETQYF. Drawing the rest from reference TRBV5-4 and TRBJ2-5, the complete variable domain is ETGVTQSPTHLIKTRGQQVTLRCSSQSGHNTVSWYQQALGQGPQFIFQYYREEENGRGNFPPRFSGLQFPNYSSELNVNALELDDSALYLCASSPDGGRLETQYFGPGTRLLVL.